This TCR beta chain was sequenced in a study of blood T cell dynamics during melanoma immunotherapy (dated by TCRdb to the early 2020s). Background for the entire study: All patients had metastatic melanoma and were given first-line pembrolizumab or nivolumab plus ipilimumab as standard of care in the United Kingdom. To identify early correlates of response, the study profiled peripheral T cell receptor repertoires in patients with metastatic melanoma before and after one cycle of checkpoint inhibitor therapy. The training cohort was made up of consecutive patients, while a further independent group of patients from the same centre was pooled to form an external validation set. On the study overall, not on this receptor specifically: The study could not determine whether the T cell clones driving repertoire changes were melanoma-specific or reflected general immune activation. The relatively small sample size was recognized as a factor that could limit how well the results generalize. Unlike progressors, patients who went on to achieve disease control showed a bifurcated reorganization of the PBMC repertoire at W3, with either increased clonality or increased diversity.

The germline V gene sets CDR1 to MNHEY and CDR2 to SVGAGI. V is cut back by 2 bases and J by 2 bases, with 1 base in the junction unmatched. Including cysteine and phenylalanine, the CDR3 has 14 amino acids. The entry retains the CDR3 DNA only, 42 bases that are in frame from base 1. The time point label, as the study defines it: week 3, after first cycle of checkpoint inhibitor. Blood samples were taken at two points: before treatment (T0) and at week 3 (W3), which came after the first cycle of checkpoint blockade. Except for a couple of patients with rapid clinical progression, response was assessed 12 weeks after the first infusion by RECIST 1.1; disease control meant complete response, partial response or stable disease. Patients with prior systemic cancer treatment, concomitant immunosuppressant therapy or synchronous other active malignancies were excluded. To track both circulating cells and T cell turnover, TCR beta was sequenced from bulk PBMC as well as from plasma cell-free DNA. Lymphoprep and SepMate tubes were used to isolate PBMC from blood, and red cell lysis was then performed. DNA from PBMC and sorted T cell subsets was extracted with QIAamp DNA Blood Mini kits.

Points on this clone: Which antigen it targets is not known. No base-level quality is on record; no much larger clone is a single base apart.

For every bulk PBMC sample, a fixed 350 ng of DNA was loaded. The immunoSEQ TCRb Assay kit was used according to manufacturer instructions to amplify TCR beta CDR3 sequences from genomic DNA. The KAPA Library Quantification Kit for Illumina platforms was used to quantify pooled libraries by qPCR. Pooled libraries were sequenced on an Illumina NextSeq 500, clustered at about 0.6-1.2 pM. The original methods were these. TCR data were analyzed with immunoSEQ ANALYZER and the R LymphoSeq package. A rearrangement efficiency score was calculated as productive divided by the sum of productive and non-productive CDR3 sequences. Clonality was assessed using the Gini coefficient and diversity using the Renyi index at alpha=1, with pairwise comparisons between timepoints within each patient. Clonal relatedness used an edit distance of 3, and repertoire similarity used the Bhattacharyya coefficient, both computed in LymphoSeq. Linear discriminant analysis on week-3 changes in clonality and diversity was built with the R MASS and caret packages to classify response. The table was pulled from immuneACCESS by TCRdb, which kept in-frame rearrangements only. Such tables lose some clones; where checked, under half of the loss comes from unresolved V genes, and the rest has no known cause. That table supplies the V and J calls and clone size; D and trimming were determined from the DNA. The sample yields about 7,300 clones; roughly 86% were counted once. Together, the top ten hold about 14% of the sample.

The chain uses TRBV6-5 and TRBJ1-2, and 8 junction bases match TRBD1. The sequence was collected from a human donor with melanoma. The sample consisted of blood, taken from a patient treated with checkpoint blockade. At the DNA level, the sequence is TGTGCCAGCAGTTACGGACAGGGAAACTATGGCTACACCTTC. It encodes CASSYGQGNYGYTF.